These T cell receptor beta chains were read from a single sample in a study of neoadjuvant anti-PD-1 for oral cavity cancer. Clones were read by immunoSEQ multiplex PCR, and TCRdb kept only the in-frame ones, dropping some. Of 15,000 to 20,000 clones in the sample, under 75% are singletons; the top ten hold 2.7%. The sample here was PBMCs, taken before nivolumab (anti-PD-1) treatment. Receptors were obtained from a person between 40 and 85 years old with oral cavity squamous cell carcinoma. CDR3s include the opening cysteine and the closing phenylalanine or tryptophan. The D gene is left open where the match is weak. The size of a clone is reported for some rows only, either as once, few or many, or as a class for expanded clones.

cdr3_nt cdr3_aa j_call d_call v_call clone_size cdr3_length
TGCGCCAGCAGCCAAGGGACGGTCGTCTATGGCTACACCTTC CASSQGTVVYGYTF TRBJ1-2 NA TRBV4-1 NA 14
TGTGCCAGCAGTCCGGACAGCCTCTCAGGCTACACCTTC CASSPDSLSGYTF TRBJ1-2 NA TRBV11-2 NA 13
TGTGCCACCGAGAAGGGGGACCGTGGGACTGAAGCTTTCTTT CATEKGDRGTEAFF TRBJ1-1 NA TRBV11-2 few 14
TGTGCCAGCAGCGTCGGACAGGGCTCCCTCTATGAAAAACTGTTTTTT CASSVGQGSLYEKLFF TRBJ1-4 TRBD1 TRBV9 NA 16
TGTGCCAGCAGCTTAACCTCCGGGTTCTCTTACGAGCAGTACTTC CASSLTSGFSYEQYF TRBJ2-7 NA TRBV7-2 NA 15
TGTGCCTCCCGGGGTAGCGGAGAGACCCAGTACTTC CASRGSGETQYF TRBJ2-5 NA TRBV30 NA 12
TGTGCCAGCAGTCCACTAGCGGGGGGCTACGAGCAGTACTTC CASSPLAGGYEQYF TRBJ2-7 TRBD2 TRBV6-5 once 14
TGTGCCAGTAGTTCGGTAGCGGGGTACGAGCAGTACTTC CASSSVAGYEQYF TRBJ2-7 TRBD2 TRBV19 NA 13
TGTGCCAGCACCCCGCTGCAAGGGCCCACTGAAGCTTTCTTT CASTPLQGPTEAFF TRBJ1-1 NA TRBV28 NA 14
TGTGCCAGCAGTTTATCGTATAGCGGGGTCGCGGAGCAGTACTTC CASSLSYSGVAEQYF TRBJ2-7 TRBD2 TRBV27 NA 15
TGCGCCAGCAAGGTTGACAATGAGCAGTTCTTC CASKVDNEQFF TRBJ2-1 NA TRBV5-1 NA 11
TGTGCCAGCAGCTTAAGCGGGAGGGCCTCCGACGAGCAGTACTTC CASSLSGRASDEQYF TRBJ2-7 TRBD2 TRBV7-9 NA 15
TGCGCCAGCAGCAGGACGGTCGCCGGCACTGAAGCTTTCTTT CASSRTVAGTEAFF TRBJ1-1 NA TRBV5-1 few 14
TGCGCCAGCAGCCAAGGGTCGGGGGAGAGCTACGAGCAGTACTTC CASSQGSGESYEQYF TRBJ2-7 NA TRBV4-1 few 15
TGTGCCAGTAGTATAACCGACAGAACTGAAGCTTTCTTT CASSITDRTEAFF TRBJ1-1 NA TRBV19 once 13
TGCGCCAGCAGCTTGGGGTTGGGGGAGATCTACGAGCAGTACTTC CASSLGLGEIYEQYF TRBJ2-7 NA TRBV5-1 NA 15
TGTGCCAGCAGCTTAGGGGGACAGGTTGAAGGCTACACCTTC CASSLGGQVEGYTF TRBJ1-2 TRBD1 TRBV11-2 few 14
TGTGCCAGCAGCCGAACGGACAGGGAGAGTGAAAAACTGTTTTTT CASSRTDRESEKLFF TRBJ1-4 TRBD1 TRBV5-6 NA 15
TGCAGCGTTGAAGATGCCAGGCGGGGAAAACTGTTTTTT CSVEDARRGKLFF TRBJ1-4 NA TRBV29-1 NA 13
TGTGCCAGCAGGTCTAGCGGGAGGGCCGACAGTAATGAGCAGTTCTTC CASRSSGRADSNEQFF TRBJ2-1 TRBD2 TRBV28 NA 16
TGTGCCAGCAGCGTAGGAGAGATTTACACTGAAGCTTTCTTT CASSVGEIYTEAFF TRBJ1-1 NA TRBV9 few 14
TGTGCCAGCAGCGTAGCTAGCGGGATGACCTACAATGAGCAGTTCTTC CASSVASGMTYNEQFF TRBJ2-1 TRBD2 TRBV9 NA 16
TGCGCCAGCAGCCGTTCCGGACAGGGGAATGAAAAACTGTTTTTT CASSRSGQGNEKLFF TRBJ1-4 TRBD1 TRBV4-1 NA 15
TGTGCCAGCACCCGCTCCCCGGGGCACGAGCAGTACTTC CASTRSPGHEQYF TRBJ2-7 NA TRBV7-9 NA 13
TGTGCCAGCAGTTTATCGGGAGGGAACACTGAAGCTTTCTTT CASSLSGGNTEAFF TRBJ1-1 NA TRBV27 once 14
TGTGCCAGCAGCTTAGGTACAGGGACTGGAAACACCATATATTTT CASSLGTGTGNTIYF TRBJ1-3 NA TRBV7-2 once 15
TGTGCCAGCAGCACCCGGACTAGCGGACTCACAGATACGCAGTATTTT CASSTRTSGLTDTQYF TRBJ2-3 TRBD2 TRBV7-8 few 16
TGTGCCAGCAGCACAACCGATAGCGGGAGGGCCTCCGAGGAGCAGTTCTTC CASSTTDSGRASEEQFF TRBJ2-1 TRBD2 TRBV11-1 NA 17
TGCAGTGCTAACGGGAACACTGAAGCTTTCTTT CSANGNTEAFF TRBJ1-1 NA TRBV20-1 NA 11
TGTGCCAGCAGCTTCGTAGGAACAGGCACAGATACGCAGTATTTT CASSFVGTGTDTQYF TRBJ2-3 NA TRBV7-2 NA 15
TGCGCCAGCAGCCAAGATTGGGAGCGGGAGGGTGGAAATGAGCAGTTCTTC CASSQDWEREGGNEQFF TRBJ2-1 TRBD2 TRBV4-1 few 17
TGTGCCAGCAGCTCCGGCGTCCAGCCCCAGCATTTT CASSSGVQPQHF TRBJ1-5 NA TRBV7-9 NA 12
TGTGCCATCAGTGAAAATCCGAGGGAGACAGATACGCAGTATTTT CAISENPRETDTQYF TRBJ2-3 NA TRBV10-3 NA 15
TGTGCCAGCAGCCCACAGGGGTTCGATGGCTACACCTTC CASSPQGFDGYTF TRBJ1-2 TRBD1 TRBV11-2 NA 13
TGTGCCAGCAGCGTACAGGGGGCGGGAGAAAAACTGTTTTTT CASSVQGAGEKLFF TRBJ1-4 TRBD1 TRBV2 NA 14
TGTGCCTGGAGTGTAAGTTTTGTGAACACTGAAGCTTTCTTT CAWSVSFVNTEAFF TRBJ1-1 NA TRBV30 once 14
TGTGCCAGCAGCTTAGAGTGGGACAGCAATCAGCCCCAGCATTTT CASSLEWDSNQPQHF TRBJ1-5 NA TRBV11-2 few 15
TGTGCCAGCTCACCAAGCGGGACTTACACCGGGGAGCTGTTTTTT CASSPSGTYTGELFF TRBJ2-2 TRBD2 TRBV18 NA 15
TGTGCCAGCAGTGAATCCGTATTACCCAGCACAGATACGCAGTATTTT CASSESVLPSTDTQYF TRBJ2-3 NA TRBV2 NA 16
TGTGCCAGCAGTGAATTAGGGGACTGGCTACCCGGGGAGCTGTTTTTT CASSELGDWLPGELFF TRBJ2-2 NA TRBV6-1 NA 16
TGCGCCAGCAGCTTCTCCACAGATACGCAGTATTTT CASSFSTDTQYF TRBJ2-3 NA TRBV5-1 NA 12
TGTGCCAGCAGCTTAGAAGTACAGGGGAGTTACGAGCAGTACTTC CASSLEVQGSYEQYF TRBJ2-7 TRBD1 TRBV7-9 NA 15
TGTGCCAGCAGCTTACCTCAAAGGGGGGGAGAGGGAAACACCGGGGAGCTGTTTTTT CASSLPQRGGEGNTGELFF TRBJ2-2 NA TRBV11-1 NA 19
TGTGCCATCACCTCGACTAGCGGGTCTGATGAGCAGTTCTTC CAITSTSGSDEQFF TRBJ2-1 TRBD2 TRBV10-3 NA 14
TGCAGCGTTTCAGCCCTGTGGACAGGGAGCTCCTACGAGCAGTACTTC CSVSALWTGSSYEQYF TRBJ2-7 TRBD1 TRBV29-1 NA 16
TGTGCCAGCGGAAGTTTGGGCGGGGAGCTGTTTTTT CASGSLGGELFF TRBJ2-2 NA TRBV2 few 12
TGTGCCAGCAGCTCGGGACAGCGAACAGATACGCAGTATTTT CASSSGQRTDTQYF TRBJ2-3 TRBD1 TRBV7-3 NA 14
TGTGCCAGTACCTTAGAGGGGCCCGGGGAGCTGTTTTTT CASTLEGPGELFF TRBJ2-2 NA TRBV19 NA 13
TGCGCCAGCAGCCAAGGACTCGCGGGGGATACGCAGTATTTT CASSQGLAGDTQYF TRBJ2-3 NA TRBV4-1 NA 14
TGTGCCTGGAGTGTAGCAGGGGGGGAGCAGTACTTC CAWSVAGGEQYF TRBJ2-7 NA TRBV30 NA 12
TGTGCCTCCGGGGGGGGGCGAACTAATGAAAAACTGTTTTTT CASGGGRTNEKLFF TRBJ1-4 NA TRBV2 NA 14
TGTGCCAGCAGTGCCCGGACTAGCGGTTACAATGAGCAGTTCTTC CASSARTSGYNEQFF TRBJ2-1 TRBD2 TRBV25-1 NA 15
TGTGCCAGCAGTGAAGCAGCAGGGAGGGAGTATGGCTACACCTTC CASSEAAGREYGYTF TRBJ1-2 NA TRBV6-1 NA 15
TGTGCCACCGAGGAGGCTAGCGGGAGCTACGAGCAGTACTTC CATEEASGSYEQYF TRBJ2-7 TRBD2 TRBV10-3 NA 14
TGCAGCGAGAGGACTAGCGGGAGCGATGGGCAGTTCTTC CSERTSGSDGQFF TRBJ2-1 TRBD2 TRBV29-1 NA 13
TGTGCCAGCAGCGGGCGGGGGGACAGAGACAAAAACATTCAGTACTTC CASSGRGDRDKNIQYF TRBJ2-4 NA TRBV9 few 16
TGTGCCAGCTCCGAATCCCAATGGGGGGGTGACTATGGCTACACCTTC CASSESQWGGDYGYTF TRBJ1-2 NA TRBV2 few 16
TGTGCCACCAGCTTGAGAGGACAGGGGGCTTCCTACAATGAGCAGTTCTTC CATSLRGQGASYNEQFF TRBJ2-1 TRBD1 TRBV15 NA 17
TGTGCCAGCAGCGTACGGGCGGCCGGCGGTAATGAAAAACTGTTTTTT CASSVRAAGGNEKLFF TRBJ1-4 NA TRBV9 NA 16
TGTGCCAGCAGCGTAAGCGGGAGTGACTCAGATACGCAGTATTTT CASSVSGSDSDTQYF TRBJ2-3 TRBD2 TRBV9 NA 15